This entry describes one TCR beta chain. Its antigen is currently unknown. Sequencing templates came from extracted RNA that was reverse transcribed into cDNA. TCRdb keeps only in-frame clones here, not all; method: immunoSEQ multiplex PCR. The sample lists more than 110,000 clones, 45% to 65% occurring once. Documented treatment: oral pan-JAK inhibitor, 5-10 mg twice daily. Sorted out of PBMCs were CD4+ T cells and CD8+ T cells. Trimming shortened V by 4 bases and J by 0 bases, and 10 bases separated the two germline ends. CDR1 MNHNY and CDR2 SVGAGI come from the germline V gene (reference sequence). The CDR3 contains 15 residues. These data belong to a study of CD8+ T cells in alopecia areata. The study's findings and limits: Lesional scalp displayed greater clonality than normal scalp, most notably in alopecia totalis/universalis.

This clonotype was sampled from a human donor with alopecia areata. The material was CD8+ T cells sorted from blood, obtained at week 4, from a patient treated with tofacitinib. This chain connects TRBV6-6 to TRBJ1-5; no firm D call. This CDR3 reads CASSSSGYSNQPQHF. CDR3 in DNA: TGTGCCAGCAGTTCCTCGGGGTATAGCAATCAGCCCCAGCATTTT.